One and the same sample provided the 5 T cell receptor beta chains below, sequenced in a study of somatic mutations in cytotoxic T cells in rheumatoid arthritis. Using immunoSEQ multiplex PCR, the repertoire was profiled, and TCRdb retains in-frame clones only, with some absent. The sample yields 13,000 or so clones, roughly 72% seen once. The sample comprised CD8+ T cells sorted from blood. The source of these receptors is an adult with rheumatoid arthritis.

The V call is TRBV6-1, the J call TRBJ2-7, with TRBD2 matching over 7 bases. The CDR3 sequence is 15 residues long. CDR1 MNHNS and CDR2 SASEGT come from the germline V gene. V shed 8 bases and J 5 bases; nucleotides not matched to a gene: 15. The CDR3 bases are TGTGCCAGCGTCGCGGGAGCGGTTCTTGGTAACGAGCAGTACTTC. This sequence encodes CASVAGAVLGNEQYF.

The V gene is TRBV28, the J gene TRBJ1-1; D unclear. Germline V gene lookup returns CDR1 MDHEN and CDR2 SYDVKM. V lost 3 bases and J lost 0, with 8 bases in between. CDR3 length: 14 residues. CDR3 amino acids: CASSFPGMNTEAFF. The CDR3 DNA is TGTGCCAGCAGTTTCCCAGGAATGAACACTGAAGCTTTCTTT.

This sequence joins TRBV6-4 and TRBJ1-1; D is unclear. The V end was cut by 4 bases, the J end by 5 bases, with 8 bases between. The CDR3 extends over 12 amino acids. From germline, CDR1 is MRHNA and CDR2 SNTAGT. The DNA of the CDR3 is TGTGCCAGCAGTGTTGGTGAAACTGAAGCTTTCTTT. This codes for CASSVGETEAFF.

The chain carries TRBV6-4 and TRBJ2-3; 10 bases agree with TRBD2. The trim removed 5 bases at V and 2 bases at J, leaving 4 bases unmatched. Germline CDR1 and CDR2: MRHNA and SNTAGT. This CDR3 spans 15 amino acids. CDR3 region: CASSKSGGATDTQYF. CDR3 coding DNA: TGTGCCAGCAGTAAGAGCGGGGGGGCCACAGATACGCAGTATTTT.

The chain carries TRBV6-5 and TRBJ2-3; 7 bases agree with TRBD1. Germline lookup yields CDR1 MNHEY and CDR2 SVGAGI. With V trimmed by 4 bases and J by 1 base, 5 bases remained unmatched. The CDR3 is 15 residues long. CDR3 coding DNA: TGTGCCAGCAGTTCCCGACAGGGAGGCACAGATACGCAGTATTTT. Residues: CASSSRQGGTDTQYF.